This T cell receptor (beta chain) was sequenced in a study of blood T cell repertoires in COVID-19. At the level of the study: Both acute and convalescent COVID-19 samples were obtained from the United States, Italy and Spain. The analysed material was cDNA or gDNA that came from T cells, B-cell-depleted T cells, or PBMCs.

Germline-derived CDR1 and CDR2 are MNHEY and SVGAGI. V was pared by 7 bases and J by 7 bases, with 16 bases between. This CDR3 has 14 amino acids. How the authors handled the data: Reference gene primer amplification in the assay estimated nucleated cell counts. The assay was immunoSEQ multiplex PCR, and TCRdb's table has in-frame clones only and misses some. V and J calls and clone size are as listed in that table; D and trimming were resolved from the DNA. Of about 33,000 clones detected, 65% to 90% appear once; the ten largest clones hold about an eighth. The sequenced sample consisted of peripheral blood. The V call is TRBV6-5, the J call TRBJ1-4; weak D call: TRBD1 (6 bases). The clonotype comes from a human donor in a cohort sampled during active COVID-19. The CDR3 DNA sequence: TGTGCCAGCATCCTAGGGGGTGGGCGTGAAAAACTGTTTTTT. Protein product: CASILGGGREKLFF.